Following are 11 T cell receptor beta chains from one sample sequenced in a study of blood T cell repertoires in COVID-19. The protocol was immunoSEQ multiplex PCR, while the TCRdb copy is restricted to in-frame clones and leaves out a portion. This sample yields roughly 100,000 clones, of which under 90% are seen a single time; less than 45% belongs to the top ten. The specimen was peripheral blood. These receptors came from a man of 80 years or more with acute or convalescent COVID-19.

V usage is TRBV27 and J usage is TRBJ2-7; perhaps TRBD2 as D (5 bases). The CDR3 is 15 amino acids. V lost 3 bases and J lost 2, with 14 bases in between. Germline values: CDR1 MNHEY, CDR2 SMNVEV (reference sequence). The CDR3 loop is CASSFRATGTYEQYF. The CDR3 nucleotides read TGTGCCAGCAGTTTCCGTGCAACCGGGACCTACGAGCAGTACTTC.

The CDR3 sequence: CASSPTGPYNEQFF. Here the CDR3 DNA reads TGTGCCAGCAGCCCGACAGGGCCCTACAATGAGCAGTTCTTC. The chain employs TRBV11-2 and TRBJ2-1, with 7 positions matching TRBD1. V dropped 5 bases and J dropped 2; count of bases not matched to a gene: 3. The CDR3 covers 14 residues. Germline V CDR1 and CDR2: SGHAT, FQNNGV.

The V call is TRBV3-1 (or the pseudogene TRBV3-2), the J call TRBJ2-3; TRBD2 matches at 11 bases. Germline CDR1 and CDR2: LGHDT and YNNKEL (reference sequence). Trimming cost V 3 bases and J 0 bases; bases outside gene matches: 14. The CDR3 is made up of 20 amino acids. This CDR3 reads CASSHDPGLADPSSTDTQYF. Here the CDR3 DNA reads TGTGCCAGCAGCCATGATCCGGGACTAGCGGATCCCTCGAGCACAGATACGCAGTATTTT.

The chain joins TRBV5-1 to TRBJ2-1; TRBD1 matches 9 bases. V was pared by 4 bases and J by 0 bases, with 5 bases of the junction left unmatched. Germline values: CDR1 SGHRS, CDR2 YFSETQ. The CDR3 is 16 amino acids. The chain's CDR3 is CASSPGQGFSYNEQFF. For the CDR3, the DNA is TGCGCCAGCAGCCCTGGACAGGGGTTCTCCTACAATGAGCAGTTCTTC.

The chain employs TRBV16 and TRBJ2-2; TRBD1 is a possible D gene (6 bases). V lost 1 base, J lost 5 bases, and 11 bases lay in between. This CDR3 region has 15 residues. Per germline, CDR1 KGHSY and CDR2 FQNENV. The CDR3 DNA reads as TGTGCCAGCAGCCAATTAATGGGGGCAACCGGGGAGCTGTTTTTT. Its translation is CASSQLMGATGELFF.

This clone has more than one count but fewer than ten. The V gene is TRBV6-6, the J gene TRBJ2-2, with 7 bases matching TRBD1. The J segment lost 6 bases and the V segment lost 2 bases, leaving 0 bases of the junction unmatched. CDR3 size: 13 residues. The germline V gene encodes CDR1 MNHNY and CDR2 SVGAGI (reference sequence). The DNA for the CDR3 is TGTGCCAGCAGTTACGGACAGGCCGGGGAGCTGTTTTTT. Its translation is CASSYGQAGELFF.

CDR3 nucleotide sequence: TGTGCCAGCGGGTGGACAGGCAATCAGCCCCAGCATTTT. This translates into CASGWTGNQPQHF. The V gene is TRBV28, the J gene TRBJ1-5, with a tentative D call TRBD1 (6 bases). The CDR3 is 13 residues long. V gave up 8 bases and J gave up 2 bases, with 10 bases separating them. Germline CDR1 reads MDHEN; CDR2 reads SYDVKM.

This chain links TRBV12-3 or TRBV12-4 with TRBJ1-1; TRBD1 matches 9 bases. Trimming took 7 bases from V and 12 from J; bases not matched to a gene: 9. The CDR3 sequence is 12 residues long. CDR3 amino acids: CASTPGQGYTFF. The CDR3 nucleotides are TGTGCCAGCACTCCGGGACAGGGTTATACTTTCTTT.

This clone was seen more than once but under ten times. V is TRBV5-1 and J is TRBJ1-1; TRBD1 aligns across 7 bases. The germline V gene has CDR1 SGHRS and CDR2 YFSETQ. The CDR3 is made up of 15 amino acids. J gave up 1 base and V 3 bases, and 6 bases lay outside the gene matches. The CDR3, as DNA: TGCGCCAGCAGCTCCCCACAGGGGACGAACACTGAAGCTTTCTTT. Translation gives CASSSPQGTNTEAFF.

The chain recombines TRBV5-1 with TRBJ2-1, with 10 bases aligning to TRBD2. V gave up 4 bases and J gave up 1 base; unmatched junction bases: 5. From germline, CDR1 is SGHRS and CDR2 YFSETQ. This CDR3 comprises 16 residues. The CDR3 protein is CASSQLAGVSYNEQFF. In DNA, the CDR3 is TGCGCCAGCAGCCAGCTAGCGGGAGTGTCCTACAATGAGCAGTTCTTC.

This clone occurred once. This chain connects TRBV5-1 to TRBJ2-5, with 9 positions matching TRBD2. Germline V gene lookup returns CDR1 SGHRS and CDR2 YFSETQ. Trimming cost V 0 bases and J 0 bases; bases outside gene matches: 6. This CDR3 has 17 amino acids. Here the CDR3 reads CASSLGDSGSHQETQYF. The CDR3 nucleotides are TGCGCCAGCAGCTTGGGGGATAGCGGGAGTCACCAAGAGACCCAGTACTTC.